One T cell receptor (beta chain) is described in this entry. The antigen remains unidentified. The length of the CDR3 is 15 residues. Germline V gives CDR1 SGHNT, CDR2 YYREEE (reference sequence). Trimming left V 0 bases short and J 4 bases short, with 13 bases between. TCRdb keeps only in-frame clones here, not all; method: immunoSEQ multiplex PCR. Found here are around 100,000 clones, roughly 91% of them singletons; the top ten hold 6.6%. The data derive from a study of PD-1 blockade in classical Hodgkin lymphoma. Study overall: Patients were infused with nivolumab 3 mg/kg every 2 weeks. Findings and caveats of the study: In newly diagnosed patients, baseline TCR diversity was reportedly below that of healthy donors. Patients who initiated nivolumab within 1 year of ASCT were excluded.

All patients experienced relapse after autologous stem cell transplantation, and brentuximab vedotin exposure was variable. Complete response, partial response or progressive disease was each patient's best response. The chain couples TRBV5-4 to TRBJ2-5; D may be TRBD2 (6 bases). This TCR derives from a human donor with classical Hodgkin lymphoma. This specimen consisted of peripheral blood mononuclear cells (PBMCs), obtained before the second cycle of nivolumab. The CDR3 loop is CASSLVEGPGETQYF. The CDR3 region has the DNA TGTGCCAGCAGCTTGGTGGAGGGGCCGGGAGAGACCCAGTACTTC. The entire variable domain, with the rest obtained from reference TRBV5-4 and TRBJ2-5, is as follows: ETGVTQSPTHLIKTRGQQVTLRCSSQSGHNTVSWYQQALGQGPQFIFQYYREEENGRGNFPPRFSGLQFPNYSSELNVNALELDDSALYLCASSLVEGPGETQYFGPGTRLLVL.